The source of this TCR beta chain is a study of blood T cell repertoires in COVID-19. Across the study: From T cells, B-cell-depleted T cells, or PBMCs came the material, which was cDNA or gDNA.

Unmatched junction bases numbered 5, after V lost 4 bases and J lost 5 bases. Germline lookup yields CDR1 LGHDT and CDR2 YNNKEL (reference sequence). The CDR3 loop spans 15 amino acids. Sequenced by immunoSEQ multiplex PCR; TCRdb stores in-frame clones only, minus some. The table has around 620,000 clones, approximately 90% seen once. This TCR came from a woman between 18 and 29 years old with acute or convalescent COVID-19. The chain couples TRBV3-1 (or the pseudogene TRBV3-2) to TRBJ1-1; 12 bases are a match to TRBD1. Source material: peripheral blood. The DNA for the CDR3 is TGTGCCAGCAGCCCGGGACAGGGGGCGAGGACTGAAGCTTTCTTT. The encoded protein is CASSPGQGARTEAFF.